A selection of T cell receptor beta chains follows, all from one sample in a study of regulatory T cells in long-lasting Graves disease. A single record per CDR3 protein comes from TCRdb applying MiXCR to the multiplex PCR reads. The data hold more than 300,000 distinct CDR3 sequences, with less than 30% observed a single time. The material sequenced was peripheral blood mononuclear cells (PBMCs), taken when the disease was refractory, from a patient treated with antithyroid drugs. The receptors derive from a woman between 40 and 55 years old with Graves disease. The CDR3 runs from the conserved cysteine through the conserved F or W. The D gene is left open where the match is weak. Size is omitted from some rows. Given values are once, few, many or a class for expanded clones.

J | V | size | D | CDR3 | DNA
TRBJ1-2 | TRBV6-1 | many | NA | CASSDSTLFGTSHYGYTF | TGTGCCAGCAGTGATAGCACTCTCTTCGGGACCTCCCATTATGGCTACACCTTC
TRBJ2-1 | TRBV12-3/TRBV12-4 | NA | NA | CASSLALDYNEQFF | TGTGCCAGCAGTTTAGCGCTGGACTACAATGAGCAGTTCTTC
TRBJ1-1 | TRBV6-5 | many | TRBD1 | CASSYGDRGEAFF | TGTGCCAGCAGTTACGGGGACAGGGGCGAAGCTTTCTTT
TRBJ2-7 | TRBV11-2 | many | TRBD2 | CASSPNPLAGKYEQYF | TGTGCCAGCAGCCCCAACCCACTAGCGGGAAAATACGAGCAGTACTTC
TRBJ1-4 | TRBV18 | few | NA | CASSLRARLVEKLFF | TGTGCCAGCTCCCTGCGCGCCCGCTTAGTTGAAAAACTGTTTTTT
TRBJ2-2 | TRBV27 | NA | TRBD2 | CASSLLAGVPGELFF | TGTGCCAGCAGTTTACTAGCGGGAGTGCCCGGGGAGCTGTTTTTT
TRBJ1-6 | TRBV7-2 | NA | NA | CASSLPRSGNSPLHF | TGTGCCAGCAGCTTACCAAGATCAGGGAATTCACCCCTCCACTTT
TRBJ2-7 | TRBV27 | NA | NA | CASSSATGSYEQYF | TGTGCCAGCAGTTCTGCAACAGGGTCCTACGAGCAGTACTTC
TRBJ2-2 | TRBV27 | many | NA | CASSLGGVPGELFF | TGTGCCAGCAGTTTAGGGGGAGTCCCCGGGGAGCTGTTTTTT
TRBJ2-5 | TRBV2 | many | TRBD1 | CASNQQGALGETQYF | TGTGCCAGCAATCAACAGGGGGCGTTGGGAGAGACCCAGTACTTC
TRBJ1-2 | TRBV20-1 | many | NA | CSARKLGFYGYTF | TGCAGTGCTAGGAAACTGGGTTTTTATGGCTACACCTTC
TRBJ2-5 | TRBV7-2 | NA | NA | CASSPRGATETQYF | TGTGCCAGCAGCCCTAGGGGGGCGACAGAGACCCAGTACTTC
TRBJ1-2 | TRBV5-1 | few | TRBD1 | CASSLDRGPIYGYTF | TGCGCCAGCAGCTTGGACAGGGGGCCGATCTATGGCTACACCTTC
TRBJ2-5 | TRBV14 | NA | NA | CVSSQGPAGTHETQYF | TGTGTCAGCAGCCAAGGTCCGGCTGGGACTCACGAGACCCAGTACTTC
TRBJ2-2 | TRBV9 | NA | NA | CASTISLTGELFF | TGTGCCAGCACCATCAGCCTTACCGGGGAGCTGTTTTTT
TRBJ1-1 | TRBV5-6 | NA | NA | CASSFGDRRGFEAFF | TGTGCCAGCAGCTTCGGAGACCGTAGGGGGTTTGAAGCTTTCTTT
TRBJ1-1 | TRBV15 | few | NA | CATSREGVLNTEAFF | TGTGCCACCAGCAGAGAGGGGGTTCTGAACACTGAAGCTTTCTTT
TRBJ1-6 | TRBV6-4 | many | NA | CASSDGQVDSPLHF | TGTGCCAGCAGTGACGGGCAGGTCGATTCACCCCTCCACTTT
TRBJ2-1 | TRBV6-1 | few | TRBD2 | CASSEGLAAYNEQFF | TGTGCCAGCAGTGAAGGGCTAGCGGCTTACAATGAGCAGTTCTTC
TRBJ1-5 | TRBV27 | few | TRBD1 | CASSFRDRGPQHF | TGTGCCAGCAGTTTCCGGGACAGGGGGCCCCAGCATTTT
TRBJ2-7 | TRBV28 | many | NA | CASSPPVLYEQYF | TGTGCCAGCAGTCCGCCGGTCCTCTACGAGCAGTACTTC
TRBJ1-6 | TRBV6-1 | many | NA | CASRGITEDSPLHF | TGTGCCAGCAGAGGAATTACGGAGGATTCACCCCTCCACTTT
TRBJ2-5 | TRBV10-2 | many | NA | CASSELAMETQYF | TGCGCCAGCAGTGAGCTAGCGATGGAGACCCAGTACTTC
TRBJ2-3 | TRBV12-3/TRBV12-4 | few | NA | CATAPSRRTDTQYF | TGTGCCACCGCCCCCTCACGTCGCACAGATACGCAGTATTTT
TRBJ2-2 | TRBV5-5 | NA | NA | CASSVLGGGELFF | TGTGCCAGCAGCGTATTGGGGGGCGGGGAGCTGTTTTTT
TRBJ1-6 | TRBV2 | NA | TRBD1 | CASLQGGKYNSPLHF | TGTGCCAGCCTACAGGGGGGAAAATATAATTCACCCCTCCACTTT
TRBJ1-5 | TRBV28 | NA | NA | CATTIVLNQPQHF | TGTGCCACCACAATCGTCCTCAATCAGCCCCAGCATTTT
TRBJ2-7 | TRBV19 | many | TRBD2 | CASSPRLAGEQYF | TGTGCCAGTAGTCCGAGACTAGCGGGGGAGCAGTACTTC
TRBJ2-6 | TRBV14 | NA | NA | CASSQGKGWANVLTF | TGTGCCAGCAGCCAGGGGAAGGGTTGGGCCAACGTCCTGACTTTC
TRBJ2-3 | TRBV12-3/TRBV12-4 | many | NA | CASREMMGTDTQYF | TGTGCCAGCAGAGAAATGATGGGAACAGATACGCAGTATTTT
TRBJ2-3 | TRBV2 | many | TRBD2 | CASSETGLAGTDTQYF | TGTGCCAGCAGCGAAACGGGACTAGCAGGGACAGATACGCAGTATTTT
TRBJ2-5 | TRBV9 | NA | TRBD2 | CASSVASGKETQYF | TGTGCCAGCAGCGTAGCCAGCGGGAAAGAGACCCAGTACTTC
TRBJ2-2 | TRBV7-9 | few | NA | CASSLDWWGYPEGTGELFF | TGTGCCAGCAGCTTAGACTGGTGGGGCTACCCGGAGGGCACCGGGGAGCTGTTTTTT
TRBJ1-2 | TRBV15 | many | NA | CATSRDLGARDGYTF | TGTGCCACCAGCAGAGATCTGGGGGCGCGAGACGGCTACACCTTC
TRBJ2-2 | TRBV6-1 | few | TRBD1 | CASSRAGTDGELFF | TGTGCCAGCAGTCGTGCCGGGACAGACGGGGAGCTGTTTTTT
TRBJ2-7 | TRBV28 | few | NA | CASSLLTQKAYEQYF | TGTGCCAGCAGTTTATTGACCCAGAAGGCCTACGAGCAGTACTTC
TRBJ2-1 | TRBV28 | few | NA | CASSTANEQFF | TGTGCCAGCAGTACTGCAAATGAGCAGTTCTTC
TRBJ2-1 | TRBV7-9 | few | TRBD2 | CASSCGLAGGLEQFF | TGTGCCAGCAGCTGCGGACTAGCGGGAGGGCTTGAGCAGTTCTTC
TRBJ2-5 | TRBV20-1 | NA | TRBD2 | CSASSVAGRETQYF | TGCAGTGCTTCCAGTGTAGCGGGGCGGGAGACCCAGTACTTC
TRBJ2-7 | TRBV18 | NA | NA | CASSLFGGYEQYF | TGTGCCAGCTCACTTTTCGGCGGCTACGAGCAGTACTTC
TRBJ2-7 | TRBV6-1 | many | NA | CASRQTSTYEQYF | TGTGCCAGCAGACAGACCAGTACCTACGAGCAGTACTTC
TRBJ1-1 | TRBV29-1 | many | NA | CSVGGVIDTEAFF | TGCAGCGTGGGGGGGGTGATTGACACTGAAGCTTTCTTT
TRBJ2-2 | TRBV7-2 | NA | TRBD2 | CASSLARLAGGARELFF | TGTGCCAGCAGCTTAGCGCGCCTAGCGGGAGGAGCCAGGGAGCTGTTTTTT
TRBJ2-7 | TRBV3-1 | NA | TRBD1 | CASSRSGQGYEQYF | TGTGCCAGCAGCCGATCGGGACAGGGCTACGAGCAGTACTTC
TRBJ2-7 | TRBV4-1 | NA | NA | CASSQPSQLEQYF | TGCGCCAGCAGCCAACCCTCTCAGCTAGAGCAGTACTTC
TRBJ1-1 | TRBV20-1 | many | NA | CSARKNTEAFF | TGCAGTGCTAGAAAGAACACTGAAGCTTTCTTT
TRBJ2-2 | TRBV3-1 | few | NA | CASSQGGSGELFF | TGTGCCAGCAGCCAAGGGGGATCCGGGGAGCTGTTTTTT
TRBJ2-7 | TRBV10-3 | many | NA | CAIRNHLEGRYEQYF | TGTGCCATCAGGAACCACCTTGAGGGCCGCTACGAGCAGTACTTC
TRBJ1-4 | TRBV6-5 | few | NA | CASSYGRGTNEKLFF | TGTGCCAGCAGTTACGGAAGGGGGACTAATGAAAAACTGTTTTTT
TRBJ1-4 | TRBV7-9 | few | NA | CASSLAEGSNEKLFF | TGTGCCAGCAGCTTAGCGGAGGGGTCTAATGAAAAACTGTTTTTT